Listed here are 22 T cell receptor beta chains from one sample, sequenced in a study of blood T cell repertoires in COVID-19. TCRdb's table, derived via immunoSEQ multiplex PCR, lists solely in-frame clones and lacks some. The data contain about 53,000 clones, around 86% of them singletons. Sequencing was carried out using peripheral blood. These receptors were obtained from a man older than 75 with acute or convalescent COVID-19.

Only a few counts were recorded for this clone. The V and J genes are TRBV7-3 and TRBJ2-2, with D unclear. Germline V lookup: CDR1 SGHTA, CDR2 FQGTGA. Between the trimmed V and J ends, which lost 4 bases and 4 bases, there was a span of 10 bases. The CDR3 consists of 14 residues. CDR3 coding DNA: TGTGCCAGCAGCTACCTGGCAGTCACCGGGGAGCTGTTTTTT. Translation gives CASSYLAVTGELFF.

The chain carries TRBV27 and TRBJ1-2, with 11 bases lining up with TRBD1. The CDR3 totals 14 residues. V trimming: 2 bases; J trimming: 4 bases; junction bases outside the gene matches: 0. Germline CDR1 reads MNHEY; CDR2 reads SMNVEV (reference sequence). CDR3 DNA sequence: TGTGCCAGCAGTTTAGGGACAGGGGGCTATGGCTACACCTTC. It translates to CASSLGTGGYGYTF.

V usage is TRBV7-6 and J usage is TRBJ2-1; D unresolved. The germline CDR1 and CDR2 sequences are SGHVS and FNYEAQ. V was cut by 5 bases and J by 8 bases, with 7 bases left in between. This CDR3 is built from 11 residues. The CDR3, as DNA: TGTGCCAGCAGCCCCGTCGATGAGCAGTTCTTC. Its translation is CASSPVDEQFF. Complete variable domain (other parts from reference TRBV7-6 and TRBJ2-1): GAGVSQSPRYKVTKRGQDVALRCDPISGHVSLYWYRQALGQGPEFLTYFNYEAQQDKSGLPNDRFSAERPEGSISTLTIQRTEQRDSAMYRCASSPVDEQFFGPGTRLTVL.

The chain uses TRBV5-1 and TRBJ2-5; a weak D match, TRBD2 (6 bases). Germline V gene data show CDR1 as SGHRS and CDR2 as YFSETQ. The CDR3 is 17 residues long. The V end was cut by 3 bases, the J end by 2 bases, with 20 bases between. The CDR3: CASSSRTSGLSQETQYF. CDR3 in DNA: TGCGCCAGCAGCTCTAGGACCTCGGGACTCTCTCAAGAGACCCAGTACTTC. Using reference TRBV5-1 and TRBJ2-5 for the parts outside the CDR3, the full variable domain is KAGVTQTPRYLIKTRGQQVTLSCSPISGHRSVSWYQQTPGQGLQFLFEYFSETQRNKGNFPGRFSGRQFSNSRSEMNVSTLELGDSALYLCASSSRTSGLSQETQYFGPGTRLLVL.

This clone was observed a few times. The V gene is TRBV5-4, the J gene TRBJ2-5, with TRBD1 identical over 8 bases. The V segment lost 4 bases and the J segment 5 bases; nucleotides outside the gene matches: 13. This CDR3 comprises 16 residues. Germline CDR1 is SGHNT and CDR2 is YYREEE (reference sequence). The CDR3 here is CASSSENTGGGETQYF. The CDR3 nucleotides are TGTGCCAGCAGCAGTGAAAATACAGGGGGTGGGGAGACCCAGTACTTC.

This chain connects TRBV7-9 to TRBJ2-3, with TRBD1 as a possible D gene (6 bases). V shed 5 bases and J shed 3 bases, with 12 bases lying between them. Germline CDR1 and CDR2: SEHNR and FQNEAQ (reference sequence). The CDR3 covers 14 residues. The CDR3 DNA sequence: TGTGCCAGCAGCCGCCCACAGGGTACAGATACGCAGTATTTT. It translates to CASSRPQGTDTQYF. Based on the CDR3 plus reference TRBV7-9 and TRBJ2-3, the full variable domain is DTGVSQNPRHKITKRGQNVTFRCDPISEHNRLYWYRQTLGQGPEFLTYFQNEAQLEKSRLLSDRFSAERPKGSFSTLEIQRTEQGDSAMYLCASSRPQGTDTQYFGPGTRLTVL.

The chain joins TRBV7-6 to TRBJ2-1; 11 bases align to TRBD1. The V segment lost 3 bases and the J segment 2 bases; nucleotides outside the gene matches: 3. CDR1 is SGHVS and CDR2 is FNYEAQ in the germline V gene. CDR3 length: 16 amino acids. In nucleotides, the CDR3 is TGTGCCAGCAGCTTGGGGACAGGGGGTACCTACAATGAGCAGTTCTTC. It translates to CASSLGTGGTYNEQFF.

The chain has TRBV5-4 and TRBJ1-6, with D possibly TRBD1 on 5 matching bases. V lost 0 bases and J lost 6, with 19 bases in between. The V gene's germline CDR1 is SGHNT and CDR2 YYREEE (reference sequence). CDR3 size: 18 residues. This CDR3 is CASSLDGPAGVINSPLHF. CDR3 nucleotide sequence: TGTGCCAGCAGCTTGGATGGGCCTGCGGGGGTAATTAATTCACCCCTCCACTTT.

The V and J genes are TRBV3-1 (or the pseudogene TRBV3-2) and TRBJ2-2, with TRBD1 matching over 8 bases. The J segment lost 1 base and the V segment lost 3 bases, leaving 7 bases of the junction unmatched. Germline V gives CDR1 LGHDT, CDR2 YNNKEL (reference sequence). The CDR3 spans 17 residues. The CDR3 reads CASSHPGQAMNTGELFF. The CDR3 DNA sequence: TGTGCCAGCAGCCACCCGGGACAGGCTATGAACACCGGGGAGCTGTTTTTT.

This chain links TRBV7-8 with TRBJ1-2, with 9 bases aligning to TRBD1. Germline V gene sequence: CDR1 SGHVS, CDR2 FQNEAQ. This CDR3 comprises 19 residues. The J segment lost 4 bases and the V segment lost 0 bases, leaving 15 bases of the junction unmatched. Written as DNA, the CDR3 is TGTGCCAGCAGCTTAGCGCCACCGACCGGGACAGGGACGGGCTATGGCTACACCTTC. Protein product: CASSLAPPTGTGTGYGYTF.

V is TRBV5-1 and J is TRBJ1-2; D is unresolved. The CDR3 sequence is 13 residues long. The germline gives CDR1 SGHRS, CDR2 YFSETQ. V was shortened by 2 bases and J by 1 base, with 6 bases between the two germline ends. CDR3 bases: TGCGCCAGCAGCTTCCAGGTTAACTATGGCTACACCTTC. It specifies CASSFQVNYGYTF.

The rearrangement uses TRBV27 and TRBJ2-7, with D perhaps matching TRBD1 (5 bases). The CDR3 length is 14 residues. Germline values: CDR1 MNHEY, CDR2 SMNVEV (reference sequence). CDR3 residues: CASSDILTTYEQYF. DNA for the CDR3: TGTGCTAGCTCGGACATACTAACCACCTACGAGCAGTACTTC.

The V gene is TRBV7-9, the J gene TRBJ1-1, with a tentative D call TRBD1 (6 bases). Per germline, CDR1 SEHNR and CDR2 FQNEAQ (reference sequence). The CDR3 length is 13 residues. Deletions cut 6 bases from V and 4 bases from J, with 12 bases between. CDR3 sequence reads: CASSSTGFTEAFF. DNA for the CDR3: TGTGCCAGCAGTTCAACAGGGTTCACTGAAGCTTTCTTT. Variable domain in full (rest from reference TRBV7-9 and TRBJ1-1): DTGVSQNPRHKITKRGQNVTFRCDPISEHNRLYWYRQTLGQGPEFLTYFQNEAQLEKSRLLSDRFSAERPKGSFSTLEIQRTEQGDSAMYLCASSSTGFTEAFFGQGTRLTVV.

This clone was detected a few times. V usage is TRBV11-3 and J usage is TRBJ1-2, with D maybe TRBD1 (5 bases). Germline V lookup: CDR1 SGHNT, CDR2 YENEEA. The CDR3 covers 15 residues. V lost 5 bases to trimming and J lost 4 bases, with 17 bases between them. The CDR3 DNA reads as TGTGCCAGCAGCGCACTCAGGGTGTGCGTCTATGGCTACACCTTC. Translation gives CASSALRVCVYGYTF.

The CDR3 loop is CASGRGTTNEKLFF. In DNA, the CDR3 is TGTGCCAGCGGACGAGGGACAACTAATGAAAAACTGTTTTTT. V gene TRBV2 combines with J gene TRBJ1-4; D gene unclear. Germline CDR1 is SNHLY and CDR2 is FYNNEI. Trimming shortened V by 8 bases and J by 0 bases, and 10 bases separated the two germline ends. The CDR3 is 14 amino acids.

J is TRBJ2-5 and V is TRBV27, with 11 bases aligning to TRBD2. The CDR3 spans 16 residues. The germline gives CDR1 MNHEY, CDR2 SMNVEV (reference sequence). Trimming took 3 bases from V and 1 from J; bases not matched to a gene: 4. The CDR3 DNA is TGTGCCAGCAGTTTCCGACTAGCGGGGACCCAAGAGACCCAGTACTTC. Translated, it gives CASSFRLAGTQETQYF.

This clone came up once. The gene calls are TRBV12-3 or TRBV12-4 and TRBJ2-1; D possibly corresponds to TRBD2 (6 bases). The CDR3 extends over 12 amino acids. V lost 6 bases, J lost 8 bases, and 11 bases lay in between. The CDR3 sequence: CASSSGLYEQFF. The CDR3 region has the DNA TGTGCCAGCAGCTCGGGACTCTATGAGCAGTTCTTC.

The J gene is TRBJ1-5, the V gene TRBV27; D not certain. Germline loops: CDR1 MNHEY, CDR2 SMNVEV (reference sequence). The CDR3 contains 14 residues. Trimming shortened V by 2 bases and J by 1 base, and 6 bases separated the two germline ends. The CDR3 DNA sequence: TGTGCCAGCAGTTTACGGGAGAGCAATCAGCCCCAGCATTTT. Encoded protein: CASSLRESNQPQHF.

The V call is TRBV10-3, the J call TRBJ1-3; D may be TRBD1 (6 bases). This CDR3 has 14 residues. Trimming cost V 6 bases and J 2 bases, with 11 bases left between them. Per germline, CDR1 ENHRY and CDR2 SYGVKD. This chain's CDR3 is CAIRPEGAGNTIYF. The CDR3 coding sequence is TGTGCCATCAGACCAGAGGGGGCTGGAAACACCATATATTTT.

CDR3 sequence reads: CASSVKSGGVETQYF. In DNA, the CDR3 is TGCGCCAGCAGCGTAAAATCTGGGGGCGTGGAGACCCAGTACTTC. V usage is TRBV5-1 and J usage is TRBJ2-5; D is possibly TRBD1 (6 bases). CDR1 and CDR2 from the germline V gene are SGHRS and YFSETQ. The CDR3 spans 15 residues. V lost 4 bases to trimming and J lost 5 bases, with 18 bases between them.

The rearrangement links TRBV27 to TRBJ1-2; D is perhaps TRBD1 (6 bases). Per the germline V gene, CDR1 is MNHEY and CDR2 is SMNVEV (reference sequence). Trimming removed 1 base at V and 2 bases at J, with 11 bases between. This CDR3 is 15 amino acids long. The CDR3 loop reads CASSLYQGWNYGYTF. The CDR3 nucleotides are TGTGCCAGCAGTTTATACCAGGGGTGGAACTATGGCTACACCTTC.

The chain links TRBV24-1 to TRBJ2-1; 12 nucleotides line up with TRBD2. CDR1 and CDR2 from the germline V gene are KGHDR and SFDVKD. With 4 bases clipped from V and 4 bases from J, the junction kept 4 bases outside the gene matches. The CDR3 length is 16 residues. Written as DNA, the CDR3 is TGTGCCACCAGTGAAACCGGGACTAGCGGGTACAATGAGCAGTTCTTC. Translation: CATSETGTSGYNEQFF.